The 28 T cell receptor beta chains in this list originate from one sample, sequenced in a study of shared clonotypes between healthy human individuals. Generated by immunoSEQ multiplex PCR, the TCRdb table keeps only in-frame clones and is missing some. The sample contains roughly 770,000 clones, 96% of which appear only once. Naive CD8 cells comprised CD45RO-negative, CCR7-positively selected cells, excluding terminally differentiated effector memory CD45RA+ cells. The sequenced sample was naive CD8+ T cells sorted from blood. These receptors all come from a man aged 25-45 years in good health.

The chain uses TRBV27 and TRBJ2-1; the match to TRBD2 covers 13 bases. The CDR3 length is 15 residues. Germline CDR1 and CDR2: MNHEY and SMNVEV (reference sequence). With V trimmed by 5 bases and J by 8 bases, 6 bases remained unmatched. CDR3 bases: TGTGCCAGCAGTCCGCCGGGACTAGCGGGATATGAGCAGTTCTTC. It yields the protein CASSPPGLAGYEQFF.

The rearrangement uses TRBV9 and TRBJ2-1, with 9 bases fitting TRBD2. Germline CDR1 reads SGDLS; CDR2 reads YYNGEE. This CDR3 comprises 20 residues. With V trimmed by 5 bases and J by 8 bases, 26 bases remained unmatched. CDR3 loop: CASRDPVKKGKAGGPDEQFF. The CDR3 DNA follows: TGTGCCAGCAGGGATCCCGTAAAAAAAGGCAAGGCGGGAGGGCCGGATGAGCAGTTCTTC.

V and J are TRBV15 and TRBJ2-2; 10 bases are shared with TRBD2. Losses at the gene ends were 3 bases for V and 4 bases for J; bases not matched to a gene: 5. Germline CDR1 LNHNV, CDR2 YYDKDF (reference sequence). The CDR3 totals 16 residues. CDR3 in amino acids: CATSSLSGRFTGELFF. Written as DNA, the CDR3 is TGTGCCACCAGCAGCCTTAGCGGGAGGTTCACCGGGGAGCTGTTTTTT.

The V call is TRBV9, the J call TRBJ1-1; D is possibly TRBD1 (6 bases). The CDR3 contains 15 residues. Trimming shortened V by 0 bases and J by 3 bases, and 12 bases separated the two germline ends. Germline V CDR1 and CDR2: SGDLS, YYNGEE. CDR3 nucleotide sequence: TGTGCCAGCAGCGTAGAGGCAGGGGAGTACACTGAAGCTTTCTTT. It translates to CASSVEAGEYTEAFF.

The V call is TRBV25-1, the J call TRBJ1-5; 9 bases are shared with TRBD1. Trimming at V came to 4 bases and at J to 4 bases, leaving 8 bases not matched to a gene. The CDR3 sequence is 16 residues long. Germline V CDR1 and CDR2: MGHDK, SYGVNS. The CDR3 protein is CASSGGTGLINQPQHF. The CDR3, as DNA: TGTGCCAGCAGTGGAGGGACAGGGCTTATTAATCAGCCCCAGCATTTT. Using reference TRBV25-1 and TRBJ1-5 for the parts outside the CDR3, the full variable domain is EADIYQTPRYLVIGTGKKITLECSQTMGHDKMYWYQQDPGMELHLIHYSYGVNSTEKGDLSSESTVSRIRTEHFPLTLESARPSHTSQYLCASSGGTGLINQPQHFGDGTRLSIL.

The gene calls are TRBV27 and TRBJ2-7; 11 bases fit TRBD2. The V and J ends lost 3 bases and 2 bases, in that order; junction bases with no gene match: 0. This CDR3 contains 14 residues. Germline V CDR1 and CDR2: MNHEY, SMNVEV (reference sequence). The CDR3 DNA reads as TGTGCCAGCAGTTTTAGCGGGAGGGCCTACGAGCAGTACTTC. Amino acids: CASSFSGRAYEQYF.

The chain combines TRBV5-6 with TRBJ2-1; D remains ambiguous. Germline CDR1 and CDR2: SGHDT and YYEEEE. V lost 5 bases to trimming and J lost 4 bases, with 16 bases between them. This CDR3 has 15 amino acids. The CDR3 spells CASSRTNNNYNEQFF. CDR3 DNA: TGTGCCAGCAGTCGCACTAACAATAATTACAATGAGCAGTTCTTC.

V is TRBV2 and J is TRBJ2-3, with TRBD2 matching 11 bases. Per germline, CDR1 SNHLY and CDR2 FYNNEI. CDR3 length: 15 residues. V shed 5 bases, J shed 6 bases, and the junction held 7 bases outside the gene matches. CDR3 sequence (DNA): TGTGCCAGCAGTCGCCTAGCGGGAGGAAGTGATACGCAGTATTTT. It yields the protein CASSRLAGGSDTQYF.

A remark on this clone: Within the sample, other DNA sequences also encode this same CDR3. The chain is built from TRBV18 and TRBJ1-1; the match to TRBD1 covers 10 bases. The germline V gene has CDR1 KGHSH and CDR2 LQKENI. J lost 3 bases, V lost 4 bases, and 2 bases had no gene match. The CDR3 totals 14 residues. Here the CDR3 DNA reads TGTGCCAGCTCACTTGGACAGGGGGACACTGAAGCTTTCTTT. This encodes CASSLGQGDTEAFF.

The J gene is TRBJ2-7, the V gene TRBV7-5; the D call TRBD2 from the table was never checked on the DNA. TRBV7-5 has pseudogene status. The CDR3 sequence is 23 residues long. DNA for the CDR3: TGTGTCAGAAGCCCTTTCCCCCCCCCAGTGGACTGGCGTAGCGGGAGGGCCCACTACGAGCAGTACTTC. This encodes CVRSPFPPPVDWRSGRAHYEQYF.

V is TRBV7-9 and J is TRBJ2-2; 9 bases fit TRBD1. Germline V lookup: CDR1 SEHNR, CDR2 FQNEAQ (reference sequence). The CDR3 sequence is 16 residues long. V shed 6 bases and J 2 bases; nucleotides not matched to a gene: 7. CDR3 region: CASREGQGPNTGELFF. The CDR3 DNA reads TGTGCCAGCAGGGAGGGACAGGGACCAAACACCGGGGAGCTGTTTTTT.

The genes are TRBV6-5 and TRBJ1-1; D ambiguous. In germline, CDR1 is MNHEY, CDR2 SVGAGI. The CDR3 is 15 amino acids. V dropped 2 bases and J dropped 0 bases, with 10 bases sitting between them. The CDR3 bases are TGTGCCAGCAGTTACGGGAACAGCCTGAACACTGAAGCTTTCTTT. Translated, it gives CASSYGNSLNTEAFF.

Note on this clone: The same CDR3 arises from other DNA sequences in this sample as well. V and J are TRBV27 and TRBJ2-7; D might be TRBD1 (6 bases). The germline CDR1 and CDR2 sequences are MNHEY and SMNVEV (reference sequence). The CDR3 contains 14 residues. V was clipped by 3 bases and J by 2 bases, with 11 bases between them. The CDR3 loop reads CASSFQGSTYEQYF. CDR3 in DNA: TGTGCCAGCAGTTTCCAGGGGTCGACCTACGAGCAGTACTTC.

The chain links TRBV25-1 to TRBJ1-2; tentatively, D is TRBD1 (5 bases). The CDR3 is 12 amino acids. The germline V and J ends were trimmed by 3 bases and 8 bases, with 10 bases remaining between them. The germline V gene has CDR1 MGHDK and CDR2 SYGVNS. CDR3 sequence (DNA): TGTGCCAGCAGTGAGGGGGGTACCGGCTACACCTTC. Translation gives CASSEGGTGYTF.

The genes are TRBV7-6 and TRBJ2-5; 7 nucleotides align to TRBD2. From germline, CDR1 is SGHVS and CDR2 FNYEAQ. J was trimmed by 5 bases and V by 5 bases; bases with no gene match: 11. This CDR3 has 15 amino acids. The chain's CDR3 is CASSPEAGAGETQYF. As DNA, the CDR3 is TGTGCCAGCAGCCCAGAGGCGGGAGCCGGGGAGACCCAGTACTTC.

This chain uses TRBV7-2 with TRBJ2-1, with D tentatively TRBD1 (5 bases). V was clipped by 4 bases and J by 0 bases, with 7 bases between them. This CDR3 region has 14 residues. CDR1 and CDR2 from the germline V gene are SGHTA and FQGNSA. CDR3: CASSSDTSYNEQFF. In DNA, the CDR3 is TGTGCCAGCAGCTCGGACACCTCCTACAATGAGCAGTTCTTC.

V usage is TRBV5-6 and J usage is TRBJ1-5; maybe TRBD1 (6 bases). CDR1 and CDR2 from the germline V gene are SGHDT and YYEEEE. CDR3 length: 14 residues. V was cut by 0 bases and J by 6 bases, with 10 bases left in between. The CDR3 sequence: CASSLGRGTQPQHF. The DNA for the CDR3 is TGTGCCAGCAGCTTGGGCAGGGGAACTCAGCCCCAGCATTTT.

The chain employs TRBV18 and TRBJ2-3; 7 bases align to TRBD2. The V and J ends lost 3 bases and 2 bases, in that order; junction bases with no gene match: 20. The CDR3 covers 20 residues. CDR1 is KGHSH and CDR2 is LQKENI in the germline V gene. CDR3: CASSPPWQGRSSGFTDTQYF. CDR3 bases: TGTGCCAGCTCACCGCCCTGGCAGGGAAGGTCTAGCGGATTCACAGATACGCAGTATTTT.

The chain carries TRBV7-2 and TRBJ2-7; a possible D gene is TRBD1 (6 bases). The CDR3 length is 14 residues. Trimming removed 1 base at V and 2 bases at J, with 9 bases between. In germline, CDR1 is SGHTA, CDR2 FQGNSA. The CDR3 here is CASSLVGQAYEQYF. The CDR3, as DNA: TGTGCCAGCAGCTTAGTGGGACAAGCCTACGAGCAGTACTTC.

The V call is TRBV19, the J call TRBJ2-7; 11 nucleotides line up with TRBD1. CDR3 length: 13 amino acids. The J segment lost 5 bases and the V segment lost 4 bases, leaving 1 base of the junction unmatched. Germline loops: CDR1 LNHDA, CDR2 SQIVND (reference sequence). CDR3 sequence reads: CASSRTGGNEQYF. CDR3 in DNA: TGTGCCAGTAGTAGGACAGGGGGCAACGAGCAGTACTTC.

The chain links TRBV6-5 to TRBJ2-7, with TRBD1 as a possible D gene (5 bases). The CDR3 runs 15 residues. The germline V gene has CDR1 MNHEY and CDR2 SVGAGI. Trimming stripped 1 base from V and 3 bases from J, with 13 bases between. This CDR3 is CASSYFSGAGYEQYF. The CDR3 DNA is TGTGCCAGCAGTTACTTTTCTGGGGCTGGCTACGAGCAGTACTTC.

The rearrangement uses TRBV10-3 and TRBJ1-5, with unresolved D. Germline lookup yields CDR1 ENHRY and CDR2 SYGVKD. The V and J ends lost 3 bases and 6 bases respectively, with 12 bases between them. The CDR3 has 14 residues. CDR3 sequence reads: CAISELEAGQPQHF. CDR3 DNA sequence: TGTGCCATCAGTGAATTGGAGGCCGGTCAGCCCCAGCATTTT.

The DNA of the CDR3 is TGCGCCAGCAGTGAGTTTACTAGCGATTACAATGAGCAGTTCTTC. Amino acids: CASSEFTSDYNEQFF. V is TRBV10-2 and J is TRBJ2-1, with TRBD2 matching 7 bases. CDR3 size: 15 residues. V shed 1 base, J shed 4 bases, and the junction held 4 bases outside the gene matches. Germline V gives CDR1 WSHSY, CDR2 SAAADI.

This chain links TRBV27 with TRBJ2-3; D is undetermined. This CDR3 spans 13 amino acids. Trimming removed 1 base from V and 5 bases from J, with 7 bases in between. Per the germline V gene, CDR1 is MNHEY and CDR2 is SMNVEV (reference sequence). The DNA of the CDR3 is TGTGCCAGCAGTTTATTAGTGGGAGATACGCAGTATTTT. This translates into CASSLLVGDTQYF.

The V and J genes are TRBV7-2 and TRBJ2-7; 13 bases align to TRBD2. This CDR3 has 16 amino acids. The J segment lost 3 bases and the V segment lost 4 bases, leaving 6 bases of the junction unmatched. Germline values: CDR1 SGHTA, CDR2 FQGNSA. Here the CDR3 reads CASSSGLAGDFYEQYF. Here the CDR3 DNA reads TGTGCCAGCAGCTCAGGACTAGCGGGAGATTTCTACGAGCAGTACTTC.

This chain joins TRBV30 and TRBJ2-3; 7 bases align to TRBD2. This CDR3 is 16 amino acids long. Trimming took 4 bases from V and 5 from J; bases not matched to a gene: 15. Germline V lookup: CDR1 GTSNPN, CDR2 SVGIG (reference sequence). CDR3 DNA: TGTGCCTGGACCTCGGTGGGGGGGAGCCCAGGAGATACGCAGTATTTT. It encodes CAWTSVGGSPGDTQYF.

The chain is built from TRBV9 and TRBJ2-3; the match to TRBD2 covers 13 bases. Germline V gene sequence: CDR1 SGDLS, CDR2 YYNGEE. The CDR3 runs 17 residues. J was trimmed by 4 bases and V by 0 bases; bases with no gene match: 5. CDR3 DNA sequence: TGTGCCAGCAGCGTAGAAGGACTAGCGGGAGTGTCAGATACGCAGTATTTT. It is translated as CASSVEGLAGVSDTQYF.

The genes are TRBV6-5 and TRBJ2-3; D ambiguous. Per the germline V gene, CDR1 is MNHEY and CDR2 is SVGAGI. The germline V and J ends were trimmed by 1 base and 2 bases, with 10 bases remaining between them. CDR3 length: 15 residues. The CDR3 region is CASSYFTSHTDTQYF. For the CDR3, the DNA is TGTGCCAGCAGTTACTTCACATCACACACAGATACGCAGTATTTT.